The 29 T cell receptor beta chains in this list originate from one sample, sequenced in a study of regulatory T cells in long-lasting Graves disease. Time point: persistent/refractory GD, antithyroid drugs over 5 years with positive TRAb. The TCR library was prepared using RNA isolated from PBMCs. In building TCR beta libraries, iRepertoire HTBI primers were used together with Arm-PCR of CDR3 regions. Each CDR3 protein gets one entry after TCRdb re-called the multiplex PCR reads with MiXCR. The sample shows around 460,000 distinct CDR3 sequences, approximately 23% of them seen only once. The sample consisted of peripheral blood mononuclear cells (PBMCs), taken when the disease was refractory, from a patient treated with antithyroid drugs. The origin of the receptors is a female donor with Graves disease.

The sample holds many counts of this clonotype. The chain carries TRBV5-6 and TRBJ1-4; D is unresolved. Trimming removed 2 bases from V and 6 bases from J, with 11 bases in between. CDR3 size: 14 residues. Germline V gene data show CDR1 as SGHDT and CDR2 as YYEEEE. This CDR3 is CASSFQVAHEKLFF. In nucleotides, the CDR3 is TGTGCCAGCAGCTTTCAGGTTGCACATGAAAAACTGTTTTTT.

The genes are TRBV4-1 and TRBJ2-5, with D tentatively TRBD1 or TRBD2 (6 bases each). Per the germline V gene, CDR1 is MGHRA and CDR2 is YSYEKL. This CDR3 region has 15 residues. The ends were cut back, 5 bases at V and 4 bases at J, with 17 bases in the middle. The CDR3: CASSSWEQGGETQYF. The CDR3 nucleotides are TGCGCCAGCAGCTCCTGGGAACAGGGAGGAGAGACCCAGTACTTC.

The DNA of the CDR3 is TGCGCCAGCAACAGGGGGCTTTCGTCCTACGAGCAGTACTTC. Translating gives CASNRGLSSYEQYF. The chain couples TRBV5-1 to TRBJ2-7; 9 bases agree with TRBD1. V was pared by 6 bases and J by 1 base, with 5 bases of the junction left unmatched. This CDR3 comprises 14 residues. Germline lookup yields CDR1 SGHRS and CDR2 YFSETQ.

This clonotype was observed at least ten times. The chain couples TRBV6-2 or TRBV6-3 to TRBJ1-2, with D possibly TRBD1 on 6 matching bases. Trimming took 0 bases from V and 5 from J, leaving 31 bases between them. CDR3 size: 21 residues. Germline V gives CDR1 MNHEY, CDR2 SVGEGT. The CDR3 nucleotides read TGTGCCAGCAGTTACTCGTCAAGGACAGCGACATCCGGACACAAGCTATATGGCTACACCTTC. Its protein is CASSYSSRTATSGHKLYGYTF.

This clonotype was seen ten or more times. The CDR3 DNA is TGTGCCAGCAGAGACTTAGGGCCTATAGCAACTAATGAAAAACTGTTTTTT. The encoded protein is CASRDLGPIATNEKLFF. J is TRBJ1-4 and V is TRBV2, with D uncertain. CDR1 is SNHLY and CDR2 is FYNNEI in the germline V gene. Between the trimmed V and J ends, which lost 6 bases and 0 bases, there was a span of 17 bases. There are 17 residues in the CDR3.

This clonotype came up a few times. V and J are TRBV19 and TRBJ2-2; weak D call: TRBD2 (6 bases). CDR3 size: 14 residues. V lost 5 bases and J lost 1, with 8 bases in between. From germline, CDR1 is LNHDA and CDR2 SQIVND (reference sequence). The DNA of the CDR3 is TGTGCCAGTAGTGGCGGGGTGAACACCGGGGAGCTGTTTTTT. It encodes CASSGGVNTGELFF.

As concerns this clonotype: An end of the junction differs from the germline gene, which may be a read error. The chain combines TRBV6-9 with TRBJ2-4; possibly TRBD1 or TRBD2 for D (5 bases each). The CDR3 has 16 residues. The germline gives CDR1 MNHGY, CDR2 SVAAGI. The CDR3 region has the DNA TGTGCCAGCAGTTCCCTTCGGGGCGCGGCCAAAGACATTCAGTACTTC. This sequence encodes CASSSLRGAAKDIQYF.

This clonotype was counted a few times. The chain is built from TRBV29-1 and TRBJ2-6, with 9 bases fitting TRBD1. The CDR3 runs 17 residues. CDR1 and CDR2 (germline): SQVTM, ANQGSEA. Unmatched junction bases numbered 7, after V lost 2 bases and J lost 2 bases. CDR3 nucleotide sequence: TGCAGCGTTGAAAAGGGACAGGGTATCGCTGGGGCCAACGTCCTGACTTTC. It specifies CSVEKGQGIAGANVLTF. Combining the CDR3 with reference TRBV29-1 and TRBJ2-6 gives the whole variable domain SAVISQKPSRDICQRGTSLTIQCQVDSQVTMMFWYRQQPGQSLTLIATANQGSEATYESGFVIDKFPISRPNLTFSTLTVSNMSPEDSSIYLCSVEKGQGIAGANVLTFGAGSRLTVL.

This clonotype occurred many times. The junction and the germline gene differ at one end; a read error may be behind it. This sequence joins TRBV28 and TRBJ2-7; D perhaps matches TRBD2 (5 bases). The length of the CDR3 is 14 residues. From germline, CDR1 is MDHEN and CDR2 SYDVKM. For the CDR3, the DNA is TGTGCCAGCAGTTCACACCAAACGGACGGGATCTTTAACTTC. It translates to CASSSHQTDGIFNF.

This clonotype was detected only a few times. This CDR3 is missing its conserved last phenylalanine or tryptophan, likely due to a read error. The rearrangement joins TRBV11-2 to TRBJ2-5; 7 bases are shared with TRBD1. Unmatched junction bases numbered 11, after V lost 3 bases and J lost 4 bases. This CDR3 is built from 16 residues. CDR1 is SGHAT and CDR2 is FQNNGV in the germline V gene. CDR3 coding DNA: TGTGCCAGCAGCTTGTACACCGGGACAGAAAGAGAGACCCAGTACCTC. Its translation is CASSLYTGTERETQYL.

This clonotype has ten or more counts. The V and J genes are TRBV5-6 and TRBJ2-2; tentatively, D is TRBD2 (7 bases). The germline CDR1 and CDR2 sequences are SGHDT and YYEEEE. V was cut by 2 bases and J by 5 bases, with 10 bases left in between. This CDR3 spans 14 amino acids. CDR3 DNA sequence: TGTGCCAGCAGCTTCGGGGGGCTTACCGGGGAGCTGTTTTTT. Its protein is CASSFGGLTGELFF. The entire variable domain, with the rest obtained from reference TRBV5-6 and TRBJ2-2, is as follows: DAGVTQSPTHLIKTRGQQVTLRCSPKSGHDTVSWYQQALGQGPQFIFQYYEEEERQRGNFPDRFSGHQFPNYSSELNVNALLLGDSALYLCASSFGGLTGELFFGEGSRLTVL.

The chain is built from TRBV12-3 or TRBV12-4 and TRBJ1-1; no definite D call. V dropped 11 bases and J dropped 11 bases, with 18 bases sitting between them. The CDR3 length is 11 residues. In DNA form, the CDR3 reads TGTGCCGCCAATAAGGGATCCCACGCTTTCTTT. It encodes CAANKGSHAFF.

This clonotype turned up a few times. The genes are TRBV9 and TRBJ2-7, with TRBD2 identical over 8 bases. Germline assignment: CDR1 SGDLS and CDR2 YYNGEE. The CDR3 is 15 amino acids. V dropped 0 bases and J dropped 5; count of bases not matched to a gene: 7. CDR3 loop: CASSVDGGGLNEQYF. The CDR3 region has the DNA TGTGCCAGCAGCGTAGACGGCGGGGGGCTAAACGAGCAGTACTTC.

This chain joins TRBV6-5 and TRBJ2-2; 8 nucleotides match TRBD2. The CDR3 contains 18 residues. The ends lost 4 bases at V and 7 bases at J; junction bases unmatched: 17. Germline V gene sequence: CDR1 MNHEY, CDR2 SVGAGI. The chain's CDR3 is CASSSSGTNGGAHGELFF. CDR3 in DNA: TGTGCCAGCAGTTCATCCGGGACTAACGGGGGGGCGCACGGGGAGCTGTTTTTT.

This clonotype was detected ten times or more. As DNA, the CDR3 is TGCAGTGCTACGACGCGGGCAGAAACTAATGAAAAACTGTTTTTT. This translates into CSATTRAETNEKLFF. The gene calls are TRBV20-1 and TRBJ1-4; D is ambiguous. This CDR3 comprises 15 residues. V shed 4 bases and J shed 1 base, with 13 bases lying between them. CDR1 and CDR2 from the germline V gene are DFQATT and SNEGSKA (reference sequence).

This chain uses TRBV12-3 or TRBV12-4 with TRBJ2-4, with TRBD2 identical over 7 bases. This CDR3 spans 14 amino acids. With V trimmed by 4 bases and J by 9 bases, 9 bases remained unmatched. This CDR3 reads CASSSSGTTSIQYF. In DNA form, the CDR3 reads TGTGCCAGCAGTTCATCCGGGACTACTAGCATTCAGTACTTC.

This clonotype came up a few times. V and J are TRBV7-2 and TRBJ1-6; unclear D gene. Trimming removed 4 bases from V and 7 bases from J, with 14 bases in between. CDR3 length: 15 residues. Germline V gives CDR1 SGHTA, CDR2 FQGNSA. Here the CDR3 reads CASSSFDFGNSPLHF. The CDR3 DNA reads TGTGCCAGCAGCTCGTTTGATTTTGGGAATTCACCCCTCCACTTT.

Details on this clonotype: This clone may be a read error of a much larger clone one base away. V usage is TRBV7-2 and J usage is TRBJ2-7; D not certain. The CDR3 has 11 amino acids. Germline V CDR1 and CDR2: SGHTA, FQGNSA. Here the CDR3 reads CASSLVWGFFF. The CDR3 region has the DNA TGTGCCAGCAGCTTAGTGTGGGGATTTTTCTTC.

In the case of this clonotype: One end of the junction fails to match germline, which may point to a read error. The rearrangement links TRBV20-1 to TRBJ2-4; 9 nucleotides line up with TRBD1. Germline values: CDR1 DFQATT, CDR2 SNEGSKA (reference sequence). There are 13 residues in the CDR3. The DNA for the CDR3 is TGCAGTGCTGAGGACAGGGGTAAAAACATTCGGTACTTC. This translates into CSAEDRGKNIRYF.

This clonotype was seen ten or more times. An end of the junction does not agree with germline; a read error may underlie this. The V gene is TRBV28, the J gene TRBJ2-7; 7 bases map to TRBD1. The length of the CDR3 is 12 residues. Germline CDR1 is MDHEN and CDR2 is SYDVKM. CDR3: CASSSLGTALPF. Here the CDR3 DNA reads TGTGCCAGCAGTTCCCTTGGGACAGCCCTACCATTC.

This clonotype was detected many times. V and J are TRBV2 and TRBJ2-7, with 10 nucleotides matching TRBD2. With 4 bases clipped from V and 0 bases from J, the junction kept 3 bases outside the gene matches. Germline CDR1 SNHLY, CDR2 FYNNEI. CDR3 length: 15 residues. For the CDR3, the DNA is TGTGCCAGCAGTGGCCTAGCGGGGGCCTCCTACGAGCAGTACTTC. It codes for CASSGLAGASYEQYF.

The table lists this clonotype with many counts. The chain is built from TRBV6-1 and TRBJ1-6; D might be TRBD1 (6 bases). V gave up 5 bases and J gave up 6 bases, with 11 bases separating them. Germline CDR1 reads MNHNS; CDR2 reads SASEGT. CDR3 size: 14 residues. CDR3 loop: CASSPSRGNSPLHF. The CDR3 nucleotides are TGTGCCAGCAGTCCGTCCAGGGGTAATTCACCCCTCCACTTT.

This clonotype was seen repeatedly, ten times or more. The chain combines TRBV11-2 with TRBJ2-5, with 10 bases aligning to TRBD2. V was pared by 5 bases and J by 8 bases, with 11 bases of the junction left unmatched. Germline V lookup: CDR1 SGHAT, CDR2 FQNNGV. The CDR3 sequence is 15 residues long. The CDR3 DNA reads as TGTGCCAGCAGCACCCGGACTAGCGGAGGCCCAACCCAGTACTTC. Translating it yields CASSTRTSGGPTQYF.

The J gene is TRBJ2-5, the V gene TRBV13, with 8 bases that match TRBD1. J was trimmed by 4 bases and V by 5 bases; bases with no gene match: 12. The CDR3 runs to 16 residues. The germline V gene has CDR1 PRHDT and CDR2 FYEKMQ (reference sequence). The CDR3 DNA reads TGTGCCAGCAGCGAGCGATCGTGGGACAGGAGAGAGACCCAGTACTTC. Protein product: CASSERSWDRRETQYF.

This clonotype was seen a handful of times. The rearrangement joins TRBV9 to TRBJ1-1; D may be TRBD1 (6 bases). V lost 7 bases, J lost 5 bases, and 18 bases lay in between. The germline gives CDR1 SGDLS, CDR2 YYNGEE. This CDR3 has 14 amino acids. The DNA for the CDR3 is TGTGCCAGCCGGAGAGTCGGGGGCAATACTGAAGCTTTCTTT. Amino acid sequence: CASRRVGGNTEAFF.

This clonotype came up many times. The V and J genes are TRBV7-2 and TRBJ1-5, with D maybe TRBD1 (5 bases). Germline V CDR1 and CDR2: SGHTA, FQGNSA. CDR3 length equals 13 residues. The V end was cut by 5 bases, the J end by 4 bases, with 9 bases between. The CDR3 DNA is TGTGCCAGCAGCACAGGTCGAAATCAGCCCCAGCATTTT. Translation gives CASSTGRNQPQHF.

This chain connects TRBV19 to TRBJ1-5; D ambiguous. The CDR3 length is 15 residues. V gave up 0 bases and J gave up 2 bases, with 8 bases separating them. Looked up from germline, CDR1 is LNHDA and CDR2 is SQIVND (reference sequence). The CDR3 loop is CASSIDFGGNQPQHF. CDR3 in DNA: TGTGCCAGTAGTATAGATTTTGGTGGCAATCAGCCCCAGCATTTT.

The chain employs TRBV20-1 and TRBJ2-7, with TRBD1 matching over 8 bases. Germline CDR1 and CDR2: DFQATT and SNEGSKA (reference sequence). The CDR3 consists of 16 residues. The V segment lost 0 bases and the J segment 7 bases; nucleotides outside the gene matches: 14. CDR3: CSARDLVSRGLFEQYF. CDR3 DNA: TGCAGTGCTAGAGATCTGGTGTCCAGGGGGCTGTTTGAGCAGTACTTC.

This clonotype occurred a few times. This chain links TRBV9 with TRBJ2-7, with 8 bases identical to TRBD2. V lost 2 bases to trimming and J lost 3 bases; unmatched junction nucleotides: 4. This CDR3 spans 14 amino acids. The germline V gene has CDR1 SGDLS and CDR2 YYNGEE. The CDR3 is CASSVGAGDYEQYF. CDR3 bases: TGTGCCAGCAGCGTCGGAGCGGGAGACTACGAGCAGTACTTC. Full variable domain (outside the CDR3, taken from reference TRBV9 and TRBJ2-7): DSGVTQTPKHLITATGQRVTLRCSPRSGDLSVYWYQQSLDQGLQFLIQYYNGEERAKGNILERFSAQQFPDLHSELNLSSLELGDSALYFCASSVGAGDYEQYFGPGTRLTVT.